The rows below give T cell receptor beta chains drawn from one sample of a study of blood T cell repertoires in COVID-19. Some clones are missing from TCRdb's copy, which holds only in-frame ones; the method was immunoSEQ multiplex PCR. The data contain roughly 42,000 clones, roughly 80% of them singletons. The sequencing sample was made of peripheral blood. Every receptor here comes from an elderly woman with acute or convalescent COVID-19. Both conserved end residues are part of each CDR3. Fields, in order: V gene, clone size, D gene, J gene, CDR3 protein, CDR3 DNA. The D gene is left open where the match is weak. A clone size is listed for some rows: how often the clone was seen (once, few, many), or a class if it is expanded.

V: TRBV5-4
size: few
D: TRBD1
J: TRBJ2-7
CDR3: CASSLGGRGSEQYF
DNA: TGTGCCAGCAGCTTAGGGGGCAGGGGAAGTGAGCAGTACTTC

V: TRBV9
size: few
D: -
J: TRBJ1-1
CDR3: CASSVGGENTEAFF
DNA: TGTGCCAGCAGCGTAGGGGGGGAGAACACTGAAGCTTTCTTT

V: TRBV5-1
size: -
D: -
J: TRBJ2-5
CDR3: CASYGGTAQYF
DNA: TGCGCCAGCTACGGAGGGACAGCCCAGTACTTC

V: TRBV7-2
size: once
D: -
J: TRBJ2-2
CDR3: CASSPGQLTGELFF
DNA: TGTGCCAGCAGCCCTGGACAGCTCACCGGGGAGCTGTTTTTT

V: TRBV9
size: -
D: TRBD2
J: TRBJ2-1
CDR3: CASSVASGRAFEQFF
DNA: TGTGCCAGCAGCGTTGCTAGCGGGAGGGCCTTTGAGCAGTTCTTC

V: TRBV10-2
size: -
D: TRBD2
J: TRBJ2-7
CDR3: CASNPGLAAYEQYF
DNA: TGCGCCAGCAACCCGGGACTAGCGGCCTACGAGCAGTACTTC

V: TRBV30
size: few
D: -
J: TRBJ1-1
CDR3: CAWSVKGRITEAFF
DNA: TGTGCCTGGAGTGTAAAGGGGCGAATAACTGAAGCTTTCTTT

V: TRBV7-8
size: -
D: TRBD1
J: TRBJ1-1
CDR3: CASSLGTGKNRRTEAFF
DNA: TGTGCCAGCAGCTTAGGGACAGGGAAGAATAGGAGGACTGAAGCTTTCTTT

V: TRBV27
size: -
D: -
J: TRBJ1-2
CDR3: CASSLDPGVKYGYTF
DNA: TGTGCCAGCAGTTTAGATCCGGGGGTGAAGTATGGCTACACCTTC

V: TRBV7-9
size: -
D: TRBD1
J: TRBJ1-2
CDR3: CASSLQGAEGYTF
DNA: TGTGCCAGCAGCCTACAGGGGGCGGAAGGCTACACCTTC

V: TRBV2
size: -
D: -
J: TRBJ1-1
CDR3: CASCRGVETGVNTEAFF
DNA: TGTGCCAGCTGTCGCGGGGTCGAAACAGGAGTGAACACTGAAGCTTTCTTT

V: TRBV7-3
size: -
D: TRBD2
J: TRBJ2-7
CDR3: CASRPGLAGGYEQYF
DNA: TGTGCCAGCAGGCCGGGACTAGCGGGAGGCTACGAGCAGTACTTC

V: TRBV10-3
size: -
D: TRBD1
J: TRBJ1-1
CDR3: CAISERTGRTEAFF
DNA: TGTGCCATCAGTGAAAGGACAGGGCGAACTGAAGCTTTCTTT

V: TRBV4-1
size: -
D: TRBD1
J: TRBJ2-7
CDR3: CASSQEDRASYEQYF
DNA: TGCGCCAGCAGCCAGGAGGACAGGGCTTCCTACGAGCAGTACTTC

V: TRBV2
size: -
D: -
J: TRBJ1-1
CDR3: CASRGHLNTEAFF
DNA: TGTGCCAGCAGGGGACACCTGAACACTGAAGCTTTCTTT

V: TRBV24-1
size: -
D: TRBD2
J: TRBJ2-2
CDR3: CAAGTSGSNTGELFF
DNA: TGTGCCGCCGGGACTAGCGGGTCGAACACCGGGGAGCTGTTTTTT

V: TRBV5-6
size: -
D: TRBD1
J: TRBJ2-7
CDR3: CASSGTGQGTWEQYF
DNA: TGTGCCAGCAGCGGCACGGGACAGGGGACTTGGGAGCAGTACTTC

V: TRBV12-3/TRBV12-4
size: few
D: -
J: TRBJ1-5
CDR3: CASQSDSNQPQHF
DNA: TGTGCCAGTCAGAGCGATAGCAATCAGCCCCAGCATTTT

V: TRBV5-1
size: -
D: -
J: TRBJ2-1
CDR3: CASSLGLLDEQFF
DNA: TGCGCCAGCAGCTTGGGTCTCTTAGATGAGCAGTTCTTC

V: TRBV7-6
size: -
D: -
J: TRBJ1-1
CDR3: CASSPAVWLNTEAFF
DNA: TGTGCCAGCAGCCCCGCCGTCTGGCTGAACACTGAAGCTTTCTTT

V: TRBV9
size: -
D: -
J: TRBJ2-1
CDR3: CASALGPYNEQFF
DNA: TGTGCCAGCGCCCTTGGCCCCTACAATGAGCAGTTCTTC

V: TRBV11-2
size: few
D: -
J: TRBJ1-5
CDR3: CASSGGVNQPQHF
DNA: TGTGCCAGCAGCGGGGGGGTGAATCAGCCCCAGCATTTT

V: TRBV28
size: once
D: TRBD2
J: TRBJ2-1
CDR3: CASSNSGSSYNEQFF
DNA: TGTGCCAGCAGCAATAGCGGGAGCTCCTACAATGAGCAGTTCTTC

V: TRBV10-3
size: -
D: -
J: TRBJ2-7
CDR3: CAISESGRGAPYEQYF
DNA: TGTGCCATCAGTGAGTCGGGAAGGGGCGCACCCTACGAGCAGTACTTC

V: TRBV28
size: -
D: -
J: TRBJ1-5
CDR3: CASSFAVLNQPQHF
DNA: TGTGCCAGCAGTTTTGCAGTGCTCAATCAGCCCCAGCATTTT

V: TRBV2
size: -
D: -
J: TRBJ2-5
CDR3: CASHPLTPGSGETQYF
DNA: TGTGCCAGCCACCCCCTAACCCCAGGGTCTGGGGAGACCCAGTACTTC

V: TRBV6-2/TRBV6-3
size: -
D: TRBD1
J: TRBJ1-5
CDR3: CASSLGTESTNSNQPQHF
DNA: TGTGCCAGCAGTCTAGGGACAGAGAGTACGAATAGCAATCAGCCCCAGCATTTT

V: TRBV6-5
size: few
D: -
J: TRBJ1-2
CDR3: CASSSGVLYGYTF
DNA: TGTGCCAGCAGTTCGGGGGTACTCTATGGCTACACCTTC

V: TRBV11-2
size: -
D: -
J: TRBJ2-1
CDR3: CASSEGTAFGEQFF
DNA: TGTGCCAGCAGCGAAGGGACTGCCTTTGGGGAGCAGTTCTTC

V: TRBV5-1
size: -
D: -
J: TRBJ1-1
CDR3: CASTTGPERTEAFF
DNA: TGCGCCAGCACCACAGGCCCGGAAAGGACTGAAGCTTTCTTT

V: TRBV7-9
size: -
D: TRBD1
J: TRBJ1-4
CDR3: CASSSRTGGFGEKLFF
DNA: TGTGCCAGCAGCTCCCGGACAGGGGGGTTTGGGGAAAAACTGTTTTTT

V: TRBV6-4
size: -
D: TRBD2
J: TRBJ2-1
CDR3: CASGLAGGSYNEQFF
DNA: TGTGCCAGCGGACTAGCGGGAGGGTCCTACAATGAGCAGTTCTTC

V: TRBV5-1
size: -
D: -
J: TRBJ2-1
CDR3: CASSLIGDSYNEQFF
DNA: TGCGCCAGCAGCTTGATAGGGGACTCCTACAATGAGCAGTTCTTC

V: TRBV19
size: -
D: TRBD2
J: TRBJ2-5
CDR3: CASSSQREGDQETQYF
DNA: TGTGCCAGTAGTTCACAGCGGGAGGGCGATCAAGAGACCCAGTACTTC

V: TRBV19
size: -
D: TRBD1
J: TRBJ1-4
CDR3: CASKPGTGASNEKLFF
DNA: TGTGCCAGTAAACCCGGGACAGGGGCGTCTAATGAAAAACTGTTTTTT